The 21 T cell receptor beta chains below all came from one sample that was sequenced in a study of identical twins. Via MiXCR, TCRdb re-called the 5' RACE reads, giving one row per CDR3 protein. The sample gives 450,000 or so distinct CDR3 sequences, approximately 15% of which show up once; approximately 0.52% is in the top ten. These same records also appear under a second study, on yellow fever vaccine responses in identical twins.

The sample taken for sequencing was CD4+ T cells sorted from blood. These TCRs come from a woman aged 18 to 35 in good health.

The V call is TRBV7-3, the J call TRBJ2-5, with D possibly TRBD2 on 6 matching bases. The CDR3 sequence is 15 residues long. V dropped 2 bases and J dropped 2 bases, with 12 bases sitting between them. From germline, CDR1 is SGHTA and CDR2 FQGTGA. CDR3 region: CASSLRGLLQETQYF. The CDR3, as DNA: TGTGCCAGCAGCTTACGCGGACTATTACAAGAGACCCAGTACTTC.

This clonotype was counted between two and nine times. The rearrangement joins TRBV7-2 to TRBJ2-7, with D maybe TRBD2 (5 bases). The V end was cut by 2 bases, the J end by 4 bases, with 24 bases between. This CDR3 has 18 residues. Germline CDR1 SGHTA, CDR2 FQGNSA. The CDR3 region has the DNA TGTGCCAGCAGCTTAACGGCAAGCGGCCCCCCGCCTGGATACGAGCAGTACTTC. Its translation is CASSLTASGPPPGYEQYF.

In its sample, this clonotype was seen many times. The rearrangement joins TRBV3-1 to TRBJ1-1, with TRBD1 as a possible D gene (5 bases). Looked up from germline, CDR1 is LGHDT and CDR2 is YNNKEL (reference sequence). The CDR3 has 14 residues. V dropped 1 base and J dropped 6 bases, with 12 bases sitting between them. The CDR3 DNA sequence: TGTGCCAGCAGCCAAGTAGTCGGGGCGGCTGAAGCTTTCTTT. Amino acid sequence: CASSQVVGAAEAFF.

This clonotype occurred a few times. The CDR3 DNA is TGTGCCAGCAGCCGCAGTAGTGCCCAAGAGACCCAGTACTTC. This gives the protein CASSRSSAQETQYF. V is TRBV7-2 and J is TRBJ2-5; D is uncertain. The germline gives CDR1 SGHTA, CDR2 FQGNSA. Trimming cost V 5 bases and J 1 base, with 11 bases left between them. This CDR3 has 14 amino acids.

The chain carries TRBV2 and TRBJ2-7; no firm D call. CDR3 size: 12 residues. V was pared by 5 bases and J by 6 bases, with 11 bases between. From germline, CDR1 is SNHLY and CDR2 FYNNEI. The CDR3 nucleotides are TGTGCCAGCAGTCCTCCTCCCTCCGAGCAGTACTTC. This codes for CASSPPPSEQYF.

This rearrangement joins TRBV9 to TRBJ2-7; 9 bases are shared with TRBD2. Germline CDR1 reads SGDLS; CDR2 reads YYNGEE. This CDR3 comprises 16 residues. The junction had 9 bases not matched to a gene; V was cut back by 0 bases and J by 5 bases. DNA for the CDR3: TGTGCCAGCAGCGTAGCGGGACTAGCCGCTTCTGACGAGCAGTACTTC. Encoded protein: CASSVAGLAASDEQYF.

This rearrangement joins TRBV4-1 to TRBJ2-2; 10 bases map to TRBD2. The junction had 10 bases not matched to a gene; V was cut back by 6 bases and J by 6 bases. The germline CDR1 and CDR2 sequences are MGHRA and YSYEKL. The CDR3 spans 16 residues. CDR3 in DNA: TGCGCCAGCAGACAAAGTCAAGCGGGGGGGGCCGGGGAGCTGTTTTTT. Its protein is CASRQSQAGGAGELFF.

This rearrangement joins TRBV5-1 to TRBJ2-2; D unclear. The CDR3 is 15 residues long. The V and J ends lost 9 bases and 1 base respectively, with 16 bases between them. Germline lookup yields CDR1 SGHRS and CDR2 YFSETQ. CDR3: CATSPGPMNTGELFF. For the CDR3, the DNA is TGCGCCACTTCACCTGGACCTATGAACACCGGGGAGCTGTTTTTT.

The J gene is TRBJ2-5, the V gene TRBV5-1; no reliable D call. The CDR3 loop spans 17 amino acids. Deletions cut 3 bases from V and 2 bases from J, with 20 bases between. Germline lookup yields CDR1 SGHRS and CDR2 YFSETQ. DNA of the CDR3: TGCGCCAGCAGCTCTCTCGGATGGGTACGGCCACAAGAGACCCAGTACTTC. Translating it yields CASSSLGWVRPQETQYF.

CDR3 DNA: TGTGCCAGCAGCTTTTCCAATATGGAGACCCAGTACTTC. It translates to CASSFSNMETQYF. The chain has TRBV7-6 and TRBJ2-5; D gene unclear. V was cut by 3 bases and J by 5 bases, with 10 bases left in between. This CDR3 is built from 13 residues. CDR1 is SGHVS, CDR2 FNYEAQ, per germline.

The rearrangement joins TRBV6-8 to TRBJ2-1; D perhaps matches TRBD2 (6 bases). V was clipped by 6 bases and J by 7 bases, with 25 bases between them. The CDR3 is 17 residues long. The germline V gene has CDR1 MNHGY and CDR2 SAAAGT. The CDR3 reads CASRTRTALAPRNEQFF. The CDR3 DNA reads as TGTGCCAGCAGAACCCGGACGGCCCTAGCGCCTCGAAATGAGCAGTTCTTC.

Here the CDR3 reads CASSVVEGAYETQYF. The CDR3 DNA sequence: TGTGCCAGCAGCGTAGTAGAGGGGGCCTATGAGACCCAGTACTTC. The chain has TRBV9 and TRBJ2-5; 7 bases fit TRBD1. Trimming took 0 bases from V and 5 from J; bases not matched to a gene: 7. The germline CDR1 and CDR2 sequences are SGDLS and YYNGEE. The CDR3 runs to 15 residues.

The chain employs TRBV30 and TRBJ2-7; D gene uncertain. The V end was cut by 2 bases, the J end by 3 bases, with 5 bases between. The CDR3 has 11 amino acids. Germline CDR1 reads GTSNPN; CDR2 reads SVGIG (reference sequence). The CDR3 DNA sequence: TGTGCCTGGAGTTATGGCTACGAGCAGTACTTC. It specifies CAWSYGYEQYF.

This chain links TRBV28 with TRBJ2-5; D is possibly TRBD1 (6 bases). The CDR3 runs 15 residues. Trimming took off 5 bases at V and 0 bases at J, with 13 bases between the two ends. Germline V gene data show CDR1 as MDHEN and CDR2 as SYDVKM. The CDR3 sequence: CASSPGGGYQETQYF. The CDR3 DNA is TGTGCCAGCAGTCCCGGTGGGGGCTACCAAGAGACCCAGTACTTC.

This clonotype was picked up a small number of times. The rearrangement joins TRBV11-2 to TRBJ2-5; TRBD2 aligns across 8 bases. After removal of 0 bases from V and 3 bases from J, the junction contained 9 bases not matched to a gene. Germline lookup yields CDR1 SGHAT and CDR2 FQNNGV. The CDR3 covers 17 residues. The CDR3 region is CASSLDPSGGAKETQYF. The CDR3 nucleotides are TGTGCCAGCAGCTTAGACCCCTCGGGGGGGGCCAAAGAGACCCAGTACTTC.

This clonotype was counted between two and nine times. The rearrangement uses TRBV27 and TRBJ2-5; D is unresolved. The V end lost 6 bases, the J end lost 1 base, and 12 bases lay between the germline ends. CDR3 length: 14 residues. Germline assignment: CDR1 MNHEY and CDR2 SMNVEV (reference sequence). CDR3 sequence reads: CASRPWSSQETQYF. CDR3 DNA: TGTGCCAGCAGGCCTTGGAGTTCCCAAGAGACCCAGTACTTC.

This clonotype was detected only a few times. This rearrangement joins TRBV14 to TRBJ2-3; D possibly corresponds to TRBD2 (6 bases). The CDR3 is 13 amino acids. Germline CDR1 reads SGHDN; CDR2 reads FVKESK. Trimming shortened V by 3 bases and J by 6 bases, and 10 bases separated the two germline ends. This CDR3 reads CASSHDRGDTQYF. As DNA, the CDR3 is TGTGCCAGCAGCCATGACCGGGGGGATACGCAGTATTTT.

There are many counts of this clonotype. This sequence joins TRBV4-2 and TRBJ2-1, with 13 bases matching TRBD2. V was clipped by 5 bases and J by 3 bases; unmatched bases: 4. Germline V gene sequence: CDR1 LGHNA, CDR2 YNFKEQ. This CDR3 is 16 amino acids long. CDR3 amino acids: CASSNRLAGGYNEQFF. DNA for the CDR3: TGTGCCAGCAGCAACCGACTAGCGGGAGGCTACAATGAGCAGTTCTTC.

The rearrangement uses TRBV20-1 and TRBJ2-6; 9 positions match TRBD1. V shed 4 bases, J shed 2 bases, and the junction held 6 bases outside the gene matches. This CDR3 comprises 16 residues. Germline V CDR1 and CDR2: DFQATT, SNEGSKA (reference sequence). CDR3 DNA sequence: TGCAGTGCTATATCGACAGGGGGTCCTGGGGCCAACGTCCTGACTTTC. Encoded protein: CSAISTGGPGANVLTF.

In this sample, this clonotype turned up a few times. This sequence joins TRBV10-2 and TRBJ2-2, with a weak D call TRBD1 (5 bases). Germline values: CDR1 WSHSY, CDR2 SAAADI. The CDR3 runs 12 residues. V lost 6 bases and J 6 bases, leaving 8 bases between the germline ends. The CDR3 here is CASRDIPGELFF. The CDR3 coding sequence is TGCGCCAGCAGGGACATACCCGGGGAGCTGTTTTTT.

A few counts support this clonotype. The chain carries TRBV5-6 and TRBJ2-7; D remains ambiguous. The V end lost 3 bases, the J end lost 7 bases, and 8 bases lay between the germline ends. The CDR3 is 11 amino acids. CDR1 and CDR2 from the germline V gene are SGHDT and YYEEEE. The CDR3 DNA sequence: TGTGCCAGCAGCTGGGCTAGTGAGCAGTACTTC. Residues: CASSWASEQYF.